This T cell receptor beta chain was observed in a study of CD8 T cells in ankylosing spondylitis. Findings and caveats of the study: Researchers reportedly found disease-linked clones significantly enriched in matched ankylosing spondylitis synovial fluid. Some of these motif variants have turned up before, in reports on reactive arthritis synovial fluid and blood. There was a TCR beta motif, made of eight highly homologous variants, that appeared characteristic of ankylosing spondylitis blood.

V dropped 6 bases and J dropped 4; count of bases not matched to a gene: 9. From germline, CDR1 is MNHNS and CDR2 SASEGT. This CDR3 is 14 amino acids long. Quantitative 5'-RACE was performed with molecular barcodes, and it yielded the TCR beta libraries. TCRdb redid the calling of the 5' RACE reads with MiXCR, one entry per CDR3 protein. This repertoire shows under 850,000 distinct CDR3 sequences, around 20% found once; its top ten account for around 19%. In the case of this clonotype: What it recognizes is unknown.

Sequences were obtained from blood, either unsorted or a sorted T cell fraction (not recorded which). The chain employs TRBV6-1 and TRBJ2-7; TRBD1 matches at 7 bases. The clonotype originates from a male donor with ankylosing spondylitis. This CDR3 is CASSQRTGGYEQYF. As DNA, the CDR3 is TGTGCCAGCAGCCAACGGACAGGAGGATACGAGCAGTACTTC.